This T cell receptor (beta chain) emerged from a study of T cells in localized non-small cell lung cancer. Deletions cut 9 bases from V and 6 bases from J, with 15 bases between. Germline V gene sequence: CDR1 MNHNS, CDR2 SASEGT. The length of the CDR3 is 13 residues. Only in-frame clones appear in the TCRdb table, and some are missing; sequencing was by immunoSEQ multiplex PCR. The sample contains more than 10,000 clones, 70% to 90% of which appear only once. This chain uses TRBV6-1 with TRBJ2-1; possible D gene TRBD1, 5 bases. Material: peripheral blood, obtained before any cancer treatment. The TCR originated in a male donor aged 60 or over with stage III lung adenocarcinoma. The CDR3 region has the DNA TGTGCCAGTGAATTCGATCAGGGCAATGAGCAGTTCTTC. This encodes CASEFDQGNEQFF.